The 29 T cell receptor beta chains given below trace back to one sample, sequenced in a study of cytomegalovirus exposure and HLA in healthy donors. Primers for the PCR totalled 60 Vbeta and 13 Jbeta. Profiling relied on immunoSEQ multiplex PCR, and the TCRdb table lists in-frame clones only, not all of them. This table has 180,000 or so clones, approximately 59% appearing once. The sequenced sample was PBMCs. Source of these receptors: a man aged 40-49 years in good health and CMV-seronegative.

The chain joins TRBV11-2 to TRBJ2-1; TRBD2 might be the D (5 bases). Germline CDR1 is SGHAT and CDR2 is FQNNGV. With 5 bases removed from V and 7 bases from J, the gap between germline ends came to 15 bases. The CDR3 length is 14 residues. The CDR3 here is CASSPGGVGNEQFF. For the CDR3, the DNA is TGTGCCAGCAGCCCCGGAGGTGTCGGAAATGAGCAGTTCTTC.

Only one count was recorded for this clone. The chain recombines TRBV4-2 with TRBJ2-2, with a tentative D call TRBD2 (6 bases). The ends were cut back, 4 bases at V and 1 base at J, with 16 bases in the middle. Germline-derived CDR1 and CDR2 are LGHNA and YNFKEQ. The length of the CDR3 is 17 residues. CDR3 loop: CASSRRRDLGNTGELFF. The CDR3 DNA reads TGTGCCAGCAGCCGGCGGAGGGACTTAGGGAACACCGGGGAGCTGTTTTTT.

The rearrangement links TRBV28 to TRBJ2-7; the match to TRBD1 covers 8 bases. Germline loops: CDR1 MDHEN, CDR2 SYDVKM. Unmatched junction bases numbered 8, after V lost 4 bases and J lost 3 bases. CDR3 length: 15 amino acids. In DNA, the CDR3 is TGTGCCAGCAGTTCGGCCGAACAGGGGGACTACGAGCAGTACTTC. This translates into CASSSAEQGDYEQYF.

The rearrangement uses TRBV15 and TRBJ2-7, with D maybe TRBD1 (6 bases). The V end was cut by 4 bases, the J end by 6 bases, with 10 bases between. The CDR3 covers 12 residues. Germline CDR1 LNHNV, CDR2 YYDKDF (reference sequence). The CDR3 region is CATSTHRVEQYF. CDR3 nucleotides: TGTGCCACCAGCACCCACAGGGTCGAGCAGTACTTC.

This clone appeared a few times. The chain couples TRBV29-1 to TRBJ2-1, with TRBD1 identical over 9 bases. The junction had 5 bases not matched to a gene; V was cut back by 4 bases and J by 7 bases. The CDR3 spans 13 residues. CDR1 is SQVTM, CDR2 ANQGSEA, per germline. Here the CDR3 reads CSVGLDRGNEQFF. The DNA for the CDR3 is TGCAGCGTTGGTTTGGACAGGGGAAATGAGCAGTTCTTC.

This clone was picked up a small number of times. The chain has TRBV19 and TRBJ2-4; 7 nucleotides line up with TRBD1. This CDR3 is 14 amino acids long. The germline V gene has CDR1 LNHDA and CDR2 SQIVND (reference sequence). J lost 8 bases, V lost 5 bases, and 9 bases had no gene match. This CDR3 is CASSAREGADIQYF. The DNA for the CDR3 is TGTGCCAGTAGTGCCCGTGAGGGGGCGGACATTCAGTACTTC.

J is TRBJ2-7 and V is TRBV5-4; tentative D call: TRBD1 (5 bases). The CDR3 runs 13 residues. Trimming removed 0 bases from V and 5 bases from J, with 9 bases in between. CDR1 SGHNT and CDR2 YYREEE come from the germline V gene (reference sequence). CDR3 nucleotides: TGTGCCAGCAGCTTGGACAGGAACAACGAGCAGTACTTC. Translated, it gives CASSLDRNNEQYF.

The chain joins TRBV13 to TRBJ1-6; TRBD1 might be the D (6 bases). This CDR3 contains 15 residues. In germline, CDR1 is PRHDT, CDR2 FYEKMQ (reference sequence). V gave up 3 bases and J gave up 9 bases, with 15 bases separating them. The CDR3 bases are TGTGCCAGCAGCTTTTTCGGGACAAAAAGTTCACCCCTCCACTTT. Protein product: CASSFFGTKSSPLHF. Variable domain in full (rest from reference TRBV13 and TRBJ1-6): AAGVIQSPRHLIKEKRETATLKCYPIPRHDTVYWYQQGPGQDPQFLISFYEKMQSDKGSIPDRFSAQQFSDYHSELNMSSLELGDSALYFCASSFFGTKSSPLHFGNGTRLTVT.

The chain combines TRBV4-2 with TRBJ2-1, with 10 bases identical to TRBD2. V lost 1 base to trimming and J lost 7 bases; unmatched junction nucleotides: 10. This CDR3 has 17 amino acids. Germline loops: CDR1 LGHNA, CDR2 YNFKEQ. The CDR3 region is CASSQVASGRRGNEQFF. DNA for the CDR3: TGTGCCAGCAGCCAAGTCGCTAGCGGGAGAAGGGGGAATGAGCAGTTCTTC.

Turning to this clone: The junction shows a germline mismatch at one end, possibly a read error. The V gene is TRBV30, the J gene TRBJ1-2; 7 bases map to TRBD1. CDR3 size: 14 residues. Germline V gene sequence: CDR1 GTSNPN, CDR2 SVGIG (reference sequence). CDR3 amino acids: CAWSRTGLVYGHTF. The DNA for the CDR3 is TGTGCCTGGTCTCGGACAGGCTTAGTCTATGGCCACACCTTC.

The chain is built from TRBV6-1 and TRBJ1-5; D is possibly TRBD1 (6 bases). Germline V gene lookup returns CDR1 MNHNS and CDR2 SASEGT. There are 14 residues in the CDR3. Trimming took 6 bases from V and 0 from J, leaving 9 bases between them. This CDR3 is CASSGQISNQPQHF. In DNA, the CDR3 is TGTGCCAGCAGCGGACAGATTAGCAATCAGCCCCAGCATTTT.

This clone was seen more than once but under ten times. The chain links TRBV5-1 to TRBJ2-7, with 7 nucleotides matching TRBD1. Unmatched junction bases numbered 0, after V lost 2 bases and J lost 1 base. CDR3 length: 13 amino acids. Looked up from germline, CDR1 is SGHRS and CDR2 is YFSETQ. The CDR3 sequence is CASSFRGSYEQYF. DNA of the CDR3: TGCGCCAGCAGCTTCAGGGGGTCCTACGAGCAGTACTTC.

The rearrangement joins TRBV19 to TRBJ1-2; TRBD1 agrees at 8 bases. Germline CDR1 is LNHDA and CDR2 is SQIVND (reference sequence). CDR3 length: 15 amino acids. Trimming at V came to 6 bases and at J to 1 base, leaving 7 bases not matched to a gene. CDR3 residues: CASSPGTGHNYGYTF. Written as DNA, the CDR3 is TGTGCCAGTAGCCCCGGGACAGGACATAACTATGGCTACACCTTC.

A remark on this clone: Sequence at one end of the junction differs from germline and may be a read error. The J gene is TRBJ2-3, the V gene TRBV7-7, with TRBD2 matching 7 bases. The CDR3 is 16 amino acids. Germline lookup yields CDR1 SSHAT and CDR2 FNYEAQ (reference sequence). CDR3 loop: CASSLAPSGSTDTQYF. The CDR3 DNA follows: TGTGCTAGCAGCTTAGCCCCTAGCGGCAGCACAGATACGCAGTATTTT.

V usage is TRBV5-1 and J usage is TRBJ2-5; D unresolved. The CDR3 covers 14 residues. The germline gives CDR1 SGHRS, CDR2 YFSETQ. V was shortened by 3 bases and J by 2 bases, with 11 bases between the two germline ends. The CDR3 here is CASSWLTDQETQYF. The DNA of the CDR3 is TGCGCCAGCAGCTGGCTAACAGATCAAGAGACCCAGTACTTC.

The genes are TRBV30 and TRBJ2-2, with 10 bases lining up with TRBD2. The CDR3 totals 16 residues. Trimming removed 3 bases from V and 4 bases from J; junction bases left unmatched: 8. Germline V gives CDR1 GTSNPN, CDR2 SVGIG (reference sequence). CDR3 nucleotide sequence: TGTGCCTGGAGAAAGAGACTAGCGGGCAGCACCGGGGAGCTGTTTTTT. Translating gives CAWRKRLAGSTGELFF.

This clone has more than one count but fewer than ten. V is TRBV4-3 and J is TRBJ2-5, with TRBD1 as a possible D gene (5 bases). Trimming cost V 1 base and J 1 base, with 10 bases left between them. The CDR3 totals 15 residues. CDR1 LGHNA and CDR2 YSLEER come from the germline V gene. CDR3 region: CASSQGKTGQETQYF. CDR3 DNA: TGCGCCAGCAGCCAAGGGAAAACAGGCCAAGAGACCCAGTACTTC.

The chain links TRBV7-9 to TRBJ2-4; 12 bases match TRBD2. Germline CDR1 and CDR2: SEHNR and FQNEAQ (reference sequence). This CDR3 is 18 amino acids long. V dropped 5 bases and J dropped 0; count of bases not matched to a gene: 8. CDR3 loop: CASSPGLAGALAKNIQYF. The DNA of the CDR3 is TGTGCCAGCAGCCCGGGACTAGCGGGTGCACTAGCCAAAAACATTCAGTACTTC.

The genes are TRBV25-1 and TRBJ2-7; D not resolved. Trimming pared 7 bases from V and 0 bases from J, leaving 10 bases between. The CDR3 runs to 13 residues. The germline V gene encodes CDR1 MGHDK and CDR2 SYGVNS. CDR3 DNA sequence: TGTGCCAGCACTAGACTCAGCTCCTACGAGCAGTACTTC. Its translation is CASTRLSSYEQYF.

This clone was observed a few times. The chain recombines TRBV6-1 with TRBJ2-5; TRBD1 matches 10 bases. The J call could be wrong; TRBJ2-7 is a better fit for the DNA end. CDR1 and CDR2 (germline): MNHNS, SASEGT. The CDR3 extends over 15 amino acids. The CDR3 DNA sequence: TGTGCCAGCAGTGAAGGGACAGGGGGCTCCTACGAGCAGTACTTC. This encodes CASSEGTGGSYEQYF.

This rearrangement joins TRBV10-3 to TRBJ1-1, with 7 positions matching TRBD1. Germline V lookup: CDR1 ENHRY, CDR2 SYGVKD. With 6 bases clipped from V and 0 bases from J, the junction kept 1 base outside the gene matches. This CDR3 spans 13 amino acids. CDR3 DNA sequence: TGTGCCATCAGACAGGGGATGAACACTGAAGCTTTCTTT. Amino acids: CAIRQGMNTEAFF.

The chain employs TRBV25-1 and TRBJ1-1, with D possibly being TRBD1 (5 bases). The CDR3 consists of 18 residues. CDR1 is MGHDK and CDR2 is SYGVNS in the germline V gene. Deletions cut 3 bases from V and 2 bases from J, with 22 bases between. The CDR3 nucleotides are TGTGCCAGCAGTGAGGTGGTCAGTTTGGGGGGGGGAAACACTGAAGCTTTCTTT. Translated: CASSEVVSLGGGNTEAFF.

The rearrangement uses TRBV7-3 and TRBJ2-1; D unclear. From germline, CDR1 is SGHTA and CDR2 FQGTGA. The CDR3 has 12 amino acids. The ends were cut back, 5 bases at V and 9 bases at J, with 11 bases in the middle. This CDR3 is CASSHSGAEQFF. The CDR3 DNA follows: TGTGCCAGCAGCCATAGTGGTGCTGAGCAGTTCTTC.

The chain carries TRBV2 and TRBJ2-3, with D possibly matching TRBD2 (5 bases). The CDR3 runs 14 residues. The germline V gene encodes CDR1 SNHLY and CDR2 FYNNEI. Trimming removed 11 bases at V and 1 base at J, with 16 bases between. Written as DNA, the CDR3 is TGTGCCGGAAAGCGCCTGGAGGGCACAGATACGCAGTATTTT. Translation gives CAGKRLEGTDTQYF.

This clone was seen more than once but under ten times. The CDR3 bases are TGTGCCAGCAGCGTCGGACAGGGCTTTAATGAAAAACTGTTTTTT. Translated, it gives CASSVGQGFNEKLFF. The V gene is TRBV9, the J gene TRBJ1-4; 8 bases line up with TRBD1. The CDR3 is 15 residues long. Germline V gene data show CDR1 as SGDLS and CDR2 as YYNGEE. After removal of 2 bases from V and 4 bases from J, the junction contained 4 bases not matched to a gene.

This clone has only one observation. This chain connects TRBV5-1 to TRBJ1-6, with 7 positions matching TRBD1. CDR3 length: 16 residues. The V and J ends lost 4 bases and 5 bases, in that order; junction bases with no gene match: 9. CDR1 SGHRS and CDR2 YFSETQ come from the germline V gene. The CDR3 sequence: CASSLADRRDNSPLHF. The CDR3 DNA is TGCGCCAGCAGCCTGGCGGACAGGAGGGATAATTCACCCCTCCACTTT.

The chain links TRBV7-9 to TRBJ2-7; D may be TRBD1 (6 bases). CDR3 length: 14 amino acids. CDR1 and CDR2 from the germline V gene are SEHNR and FQNEAQ (reference sequence). V lost 5 bases and J 1 base, leaving 12 bases between the germline ends. DNA for the CDR3: TGTGCCAGCAGCCCAGGGGCAGTTTCCTACGAGCAGTACTTC. Translating gives CASSPGAVSYEQYF.

The V and J genes are TRBV4-1 and TRBJ2-3, with 9 bases fitting TRBD2. Trimming at V came to 0 bases and at J to 3 bases, leaving 7 bases not matched to a gene. The CDR3 sequence is 17 residues long. Germline V CDR1 and CDR2: MGHRA, YSYEKL. In DNA form, the CDR3 reads TGCGCCAGCAGCCAAGAAGGTCTAGCGGGGAGAACAGATACGCAGTATTTT. Its protein is CASSQEGLAGRTDTQYF.

The sample holds a few counts of this clone. This chain connects TRBV7-9 to TRBJ2-7; a possible D gene is TRBD2 (7 bases). V shed 5 bases and J shed 0 bases, with 23 bases lying between them. The length of the CDR3 is 18 residues. Germline V CDR1 and CDR2: SEHNR, FQNEAQ (reference sequence). The CDR3 sequence is CASSPKWGGLLSSYEQYF. CDR3 in DNA: TGTGCCAGCAGCCCAAAGTGGGGGGGGCTTCTATCCTCCTACGAGCAGTACTTC.